One and the same sample provided the 21 T cell receptor beta chains below, sequenced in a study of T cell responses to AZD1222 COVID-19 vaccine. This table comes from immunoSEQ multiplex PCR, and its TCRdb copy is limited to in-frame clones, with some not included. The sample consists of 90,000 to 110,000 clones, roughly 82% of them appearing once. Sequencing used peripheral blood, obtained on day 0 of AZD1222 vaccination. These receptors were collected from an adult in good health.

V usage is TRBV9 and J usage is TRBJ1-5; perhaps TRBD1 as D (5 bases). Germline V lookup: CDR1 SGDLS, CDR2 YYNGEE. The CDR3 is 16 amino acids. Trimming shortened V by 7 bases and J by 1 base, and 18 bases separated the two germline ends. CDR3 loop: CASGVSGRASNQPQHF. The CDR3 coding sequence is TGTGCCAGCGGAGTATCCGGCAGGGCAAGCAATCAGCCCCAGCATTTT.

This chain uses TRBV3-1 (or the pseudogene TRBV3-2) with TRBJ2-3, with 7 bases aligning to TRBD2. J was trimmed by 0 bases and V by 3 bases; bases with no gene match: 6. The germline V gene has CDR1 LGHDT and CDR2 YNNKEL (reference sequence). The CDR3 is 16 residues long. In DNA, the CDR3 is TGTGCCAGCAGCCAGGGGGGGTCCTTAAGCACAGATACGCAGTATTTT. Amino acids: CASSQGGSLSTDTQYF.

This rearrangement joins TRBV10-1 to TRBJ1-2; 8 bases are a match to TRBD1. CDR3 length: 13 residues. The V and J ends lost 1 base and 11 bases, in that order; junction bases with no gene match: 6. CDR1 is WNHNN and CDR2 is SYGVQD in the germline V gene (reference sequence). The CDR3 nucleotides are TGCGCCAGCAGTGAGTGGACAGGGTCCGGGTACACCTTC. This gives the protein CASSEWTGSGYTF.

The rearrangement joins TRBV27 to TRBJ2-1; D tentatively fits TRBD1 or TRBD2 (7 bases each). Trimming pared 2 bases from V and 10 bases from J, leaving 15 bases between. This CDR3 spans 14 amino acids. Germline V gene data show CDR1 as MNHEY and CDR2 as SMNVEV (reference sequence). DNA for the CDR3: TGTGCCAGCAGTTTAAGGTCAGGGGGGGGCGAGCAGTTCTTC. This sequence encodes CASSLRSGGGEQFF.

J is TRBJ2-5 and V is TRBV6-2 or TRBV6-3; D is perhaps TRBD2 (5 bases). V was pared by 5 bases and J by 4 bases, with 14 bases between. This CDR3 has 14 residues. Per the germline V gene, CDR1 is MNHEY and CDR2 is SVGEGT. This CDR3 is CASSLGGGRETQYF. The CDR3 DNA follows: TGTGCCAGCAGTCTGGGTGGAGGTCGAGAGACCCAGTACTTC.

The rearrangement links TRBV27 to TRBJ2-7; no definite D call. Germline CDR1 MNHEY, CDR2 SMNVEV (reference sequence). CDR3 length equals 13 residues. Deletions cut 4 bases from V and 2 bases from J, with 9 bases between. For the CDR3, the DNA is TGTGCCAGCAGTTCTCAACAGACCTACGAGCAGTACTTC. It is translated as CASSSQQTYEQYF.

The chain uses TRBV7-2 and TRBJ2-5; D not certain. CDR3 length: 18 residues. Trimming removed 4 bases from V and 4 bases from J, with 25 bases in between. Germline V gene data show CDR1 as SGHTA and CDR2 as FQGNSA. The CDR3 nucleotides are TGTGCCAGCAGCTGGGTTACAGAATTCTCACTCAAGCGAGAGACCCAGTACTTC. Translation: CASSWVTEFSLKRETQYF.

This sequence joins TRBV5-1 and TRBJ2-1, with D perhaps TRBD2 (6 bases). V lost 0 bases and J lost 0, with 7 bases in between. This CDR3 has 15 residues. In germline, CDR1 is SGHRS, CDR2 YFSETQ. The CDR3 region is CASSLVGSSYNEQFF. The CDR3 DNA reads as TGCGCCAGCAGCTTGGTCGGGAGCTCCTACAATGAGCAGTTCTTC.

This sequence joins TRBV5-1 and TRBJ1-6; D is ambiguous. V was trimmed by 3 bases and J by 6 bases, leaving 16 bases between them. The germline V gene encodes CDR1 SGHRS and CDR2 YFSETQ. The CDR3 runs 16 residues. The CDR3 loop reads CASSSGDSVVNSPLHF. For the CDR3, the DNA is TGCGCCAGCAGCTCGGGAGACTCTGTCGTTAATTCACCCCTCCACTTT.

Here the CDR3 DNA reads TGTGCCAGCTCACCGGGAATGGTGGACACTGAAGCTTTCTTT. This encodes CASSPGMVDTEAFF. The rearrangement uses TRBV18 and TRBJ1-1, with unresolved D. Germline loops: CDR1 KGHSH, CDR2 LQKENI. There are 14 residues in the CDR3. V gave up 3 bases and J gave up 3 bases, with 11 bases separating them.

The chain is built from TRBV2 and TRBJ1-1; no clear D. The CDR3 loop spans 13 amino acids. V was shortened by 7 bases and J by 1 base, with 10 bases between the two germline ends. The germline V gene has CDR1 SNHLY and CDR2 FYNNEI. The CDR3 DNA sequence: TGTGCCAGCACCGACTGGGGGAACACTGAAGCTTTCTTT. Translated, it gives CASTDWGNTEAFF.

The rearrangement links TRBV11-2 to TRBJ2-7; D ambiguous. The CDR3 loop spans 15 amino acids. Trimming stripped 2 bases from V and 2 bases from J, with 13 bases between. Germline V gene sequence: CDR1 SGHAT, CDR2 FQNNGV. CDR3 region: CASSLLLGSPYEQYF. The CDR3, as DNA: TGTGCCAGCAGCTTACTTTTGGGTAGTCCCTACGAGCAGTACTTC.

This rearrangement joins TRBV7-9 to TRBJ1-1; weak D call: TRBD1 (5 bases). Germline CDR1 and CDR2: SEHNR and FQNEAQ (reference sequence). V gave up 6 bases and J gave up 4 bases, with 12 bases separating them. CDR3 length: 13 amino acids. The CDR3 nucleotides are TGTGCCAGCAGTCAAGCGGGGGGCACTGAAGCTTTCTTT. Protein product: CASSQAGGTEAFF.

J is TRBJ1-2 and V is TRBV18; D is perhaps TRBD1 (6 bases). Trimming pared 0 bases from V and 4 bases from J, leaving 9 bases between. Germline V CDR1 and CDR2: KGHSH, LQKENI. CDR3 length: 14 residues. CDR3 coding DNA: TGTGCCAGCTCACCACCCGGGGGCAGCTATGGCTACACCTTC. This encodes CASSPPGGSYGYTF.

The rearrangement links TRBV5-5 to TRBJ2-5; 11 bases agree with TRBD2. The CDR3 is 15 amino acids. Germline values: CDR1 SGHKS, CDR2 YYEKEE (reference sequence). With V trimmed by 3 bases and J by 5 bases, 6 bases remained unmatched. This CDR3 reads CASSSVAGGRETQYF. CDR3 nucleotides: TGTGCCAGCAGCTCCGTAGCGGGGGGGCGTGAGACCCAGTACTTC.

This clone was observed a few times. This chain joins TRBV7-9 and TRBJ2-1; the match to TRBD2 covers 9 bases. CDR1 is SEHNR, CDR2 FQNEAQ, per germline (reference sequence). The CDR3 is 15 residues long. V gave up 4 bases and J gave up 7 bases; unmatched junction bases: 8. The CDR3 is CASSSRQAGGNEQFF. The CDR3 DNA sequence: TGTGCCAGCAGCTCACGACAGGCGGGAGGGAATGAGCAGTTCTTC.

V is TRBV6-2 or TRBV6-3 and J is TRBJ1-2; tentative D call: TRBD1 (5 bases). Trimming shortened V by 6 bases and J by 0 bases, and 14 bases separated the two germline ends. The CDR3 is 15 amino acids. CDR1 and CDR2 (germline): MNHEY, SVGEGT. CDR3 DNA sequence: TGTGCCAGCAGGCCTTCGGGGGTTACTAACTATGGCTACACCTTC. It codes for CASRPSGVTNYGYTF.

The genes are TRBV27 and TRBJ1-4; D is undetermined. Per germline, CDR1 MNHEY and CDR2 SMNVEV (reference sequence). With 0 bases removed from V and 0 bases from J, the gap between germline ends came to 11 bases. The CDR3 runs to 17 residues. CDR3 sequence: CASSLSWADATNEKLFF. CDR3 bases: TGTGCCAGCAGTTTATCTTGGGCGGATGCAACTAATGAAAAACTGTTTTTT.

V gene TRBV5-1 combines with J gene TRBJ1-3; 7 bases line up with TRBD1. Germline lookup yields CDR1 SGHRS and CDR2 YFSETQ. V lost 4 bases to trimming and J lost 2 bases; unmatched junction nucleotides: 3. The CDR3 covers 14 residues. CDR3 bases: TGCGCCAGCAGCATAACAGGGGCTGGAAACACCATATATTTT. This codes for CASSITGAGNTIYF.

V usage is TRBV6-2 or TRBV6-3 and J usage is TRBJ1-5; possibly TRBD1 for D (5 bases). Germline V gene sequence: CDR1 MNHEY, CDR2 SVGEGT. Deletions cut 3 bases from V and 9 bases from J, with 15 bases between. CDR3 length equals 14 residues. CDR3 coding DNA: TGTGCCAGCAGTTATCGGGGCGATGAACCGCCCCAGCATTTT. Translating it yields CASSYRGDEPPQHF.

The V gene is TRBV7-2, the J gene TRBJ2-5; no reliable D call. This CDR3 region has 15 residues. Trimming removed 2 bases from V and 1 base from J, with 11 bases in between. CDR1 SGHTA and CDR2 FQGNSA come from the germline V gene. In DNA form, the CDR3 reads TGTGCCAGCAGCTTATTTTCTCGGTTCCAAGAGACCCAGTACTTC. Protein: CASSLFSRFQETQYF.